The 19 T cell receptor beta chains below come from one sample, sequenced in a study of metastatic and nonmetastatic thyroid tumors. TCRdb used MiXCR to call clones anew from the PCR reads. This table holds approximately 14,000 clones, roughly 34% found once. Patients underwent thyroid surgery, and none had received any treatment before it. The sequenced sample consisted of tumor tissue. These receptors originate from a male donor with papillary thyroid cancer or a benign thyroid nodule (not recorded which). Some clones in this sample may be carry-over from other donors' samples.

This rearrangement joins TRBV5-1 to TRBJ2-5; D uncertain. The CDR3 sequence is 17 residues long. The V and J ends lost 0 bases and 2 bases respectively, with 17 bases between them. CDR1 SGHRS and CDR2 YFSETQ come from the germline V gene. CDR3 bases: TGCGCCAGCAGCTTGGAGTTCGCGGTAGTGACTCAAGAGACCCAGTACTTC. Its translation is CASSLEFAVVTQETQYF.

With regard to this clone: The junction and the germline gene differ at one end; a read error may be behind it. V and J are TRBV19 and TRBJ1-3, with D uncertain. The CDR3 sequence is 14 residues long. The germline V gene encodes CDR1 LNHDA and CDR2 SQIVND (reference sequence). The CDR3 sequence: CSSSISDSVNTIYF. The DNA of the CDR3 is TGTTCCAGTAGTATTTCAGACTCTGTAAACACCATATATTTT.

This clone has ten or more counts. The chain recombines TRBV2 with TRBJ1-5; a possible D gene is TRBD1 (5 bases). Germline V CDR1 and CDR2: SNHLY, FYNNEI. V was pared by 7 bases and J by 0 bases, with 13 bases between. The CDR3 has 15 residues. In nucleotides, the CDR3 is TGTGCCAGCATACTTGGACAAAATAGCAATCAGCCCCAGCATTTT. Its translation: CASILGQNSNQPQHF.

The chain uses TRBV18 and TRBJ1-2, with D maybe TRBD1 (5 bases). V dropped 0 bases and J dropped 9 bases, with 11 bases sitting between them. Germline V gene lookup returns CDR1 KGHSH and CDR2 LQKENI. This CDR3 contains 13 residues. The CDR3 loop reads CASSPPERTSYTF. For the CDR3, the DNA is TGTGCCAGCTCACCACCGGAAAGGACAAGCTACACCTTC. Using reference TRBV18 and TRBJ1-2 for the parts outside the CDR3, the full variable domain is NAGVMQNPRHLVRRRGQEARLRCSPMKGHSHVYWYRQLPEEGLKFMVYLQKENIIDESGMPKERFSAEFPKEGPSILRIQQVVRGDSAAYFCASSPPERTSYTFGSGTRLTVV.

Concerning this clone: This could be a read error, since a much larger clone is one nucleotide away. Other DNA sequences in this specimen translate into the identical CDR3. The J gene is TRBJ2-5, the V gene TRBV5-1, with D possibly TRBD2 on 7 matching bases. V lost 4 bases and J lost 5, with 21 bases in between. Looked up from germline, CDR1 is SGHRS and CDR2 is YFSETQ. The CDR3 is made up of 16 amino acids. Written as DNA, the CDR3 is TGCGCCAGCAGCCCCACCGGTGGGGGGGCGCGGGAGACCCAGTACTTC. This sequence encodes CASSPTGGGARETQYF.

This clone has at least ten counts. This specimen includes other DNA sequences encoding the same CDR3. The chain uses TRBV29-1 and TRBJ2-6; TRBD1 matches 9 bases. Germline loops: CDR1 SQVTM, CDR2 ANQGSEA. The CDR3 extends over 17 amino acids. Unmatched junction bases numbered 11, after V lost 6 bases and J lost 2 bases. The CDR3 reads CSVKSRDRETGANVLTF. DNA of the CDR3: TGCAGCGTAAAAAGCCGGGACAGGGAAACTGGGGCCAACGTCCTGACTTTC. Drawing the rest from reference TRBV29-1 and TRBJ2-6, the complete variable domain is SAVISQKPSRDICQRGTSLTIQCQVDSQVTMMFWYRQQPGQSLTLIATANQGSEATYESGFVIDKFPISRPNLTFSTLTVSNMSPEDSSIYLCSVKSRDRETGANVLTFGAGSRLTVL.

At least ten counts were recorded for this clone. The chain is built from TRBV20-1 and TRBJ2-3, with 7 nucleotides matching TRBD2. V lost 6 bases, J lost 1 base, and 10 bases stayed unmatched. This CDR3 region has 15 residues. The germline V gene encodes CDR1 DFQATT and CDR2 SNEGSKA (reference sequence). The chain's CDR3 is CSATNLAEGTDTQYF. CDR3 nucleotides: TGCAGTGCGACCAACCTAGCGGAGGGCACAGATACGCAGTATTTT.

This clone is deemed medium-sized. The J gene is TRBJ2-1, the V gene TRBV20-1; 14 bases align to TRBD2. The CDR3 runs 16 residues. Germline CDR1 DFQATT, CDR2 SNEGSKA (reference sequence). With 6 bases clipped from V and 2 bases from J, the junction kept 6 bases outside the gene matches. DNA for the CDR3: TGCAGTGCGGGGGGACTAGCGGGGGACCCCTACAATGAGCAGTTCTTC. Translated: CSAGGLAGDPYNEQFF.

In this sample, this clone is medium-sized. V and J are TRBV15 and TRBJ2-7; no reliable D call. The CDR3 spans 14 residues. Trimming shortened V by 0 bases and J by 3 bases, and 9 bases separated the two germline ends. CDR1 LNHNV and CDR2 YYDKDF come from the germline V gene (reference sequence). CDR3: CATSRDGSFYEQYF. CDR3 coding DNA: TGTGCCACCAGCAGAGACGGGTCGTTCTACGAGCAGTACTTC. Complete variable domain (other parts from reference TRBV15 and TRBJ2-7): DAMVIQNPRYQVTQFGKPVTLSCSQTLNHNVMYWYQQKSSQAPKLLFHYYDKDFNNEADTPDNFQSRRPNTSFCFLDIRSPGLGDTAMYLCATSRDGSFYEQYFGPGTRLTVT.

The chain uses TRBV7-9 and TRBJ1-2; D unresolved. The V end lost 4 bases, the J end lost 5 bases, and 11 bases lay between the germline ends. The CDR3 contains 13 residues. Germline V lookup: CDR1 SEHNR, CDR2 FQNEAQ (reference sequence). The CDR3 reads CASSSRREYGYTF. The CDR3 DNA follows: TGTGCCAGCAGCTCGAGACGGGAATATGGCTACACCTTC.

This clone was detected only a few times. CDR3 in DNA: TGTGCCAGCAGTTATATCCCCGCAGACTCCTACAATGAGCAGTTCTTC. This gives the protein CASSYIPADSYNEQFF. The genes are TRBV6-5 and TRBJ2-1; D remains unclear. Per the germline V gene, CDR1 is MNHEY and CDR2 is SVGAGI. V lost 3 bases to trimming and J lost 0 bases, with 12 bases between them. The CDR3 runs 16 residues.

On this clone: A read error may produce the germline difference seen at one junction end. The identical CDR3 is also encoded by other nucleotide sequences in the sample. The chain links TRBV29-1 to TRBJ2-1; no clear D gene. The CDR3 covers 12 residues. The germline gives CDR1 SQVTM, CDR2 ANQGSEA. In DNA form, the CDR3 reads TGCAGCGCGTCCCCTTCCTACAATGAACAGTTCTTC. It specifies CSASPSYNEQFF.

The chain couples TRBV20-1 to TRBJ1-1; no reliable D call. Between the trimmed V and J ends, which lost 1 base and 4 bases, there was a span of 13 bases. Looked up from germline, CDR1 is DFQATT and CDR2 is SNEGSKA (reference sequence). The CDR3 runs to 14 residues. The CDR3 region has the DNA TGCAGTGCTAGAGTGACGGGGATGTGCACTGAAGCTTTCTTT. The encoded protein is CSARVTGMCTEAFF.

The rearrangement joins TRBV7-2 to TRBJ2-7; 13 bases align to TRBD2. J lost 9 bases, V lost 1 base, and 3 bases had no gene match. The CDR3 has 14 residues. Germline values: CDR1 SGHTA, CDR2 FQGNSA. This CDR3 is CASSLGTSGSGQYF. CDR3 bases: TGTGCCAGCAGCTTAGGGACTAGCGGGAGCGGGCAGTACTTC.

The chain employs TRBV27 and TRBJ2-3; 13 bases are a match to TRBD2. The junction had 9 bases not matched to a gene; V was cut back by 6 bases and J by 0 bases. CDR3 length equals 18 residues. Germline V gene data show CDR1 as MNHEY and CDR2 as SMNVEV (reference sequence). Written as DNA, the CDR3 is TGTGCCAGCAGGAGGGGACTAGCGGGAAGTTCCAGCACAGATACGCAGTATTTT. It codes for CASRRGLAGSSSTDTQYF.

By frequency in the sample, this clone is medium-sized (0.01 to 0.1%). The chain recombines TRBV6-4 with TRBJ2-7, with 11 positions matching TRBD2. The J segment lost 3 bases and the V segment lost 3 bases, leaving 1 base of the junction unmatched. The length of the CDR3 is 14 residues. In germline, CDR1 is MRHNA, CDR2 SNTAGT. CDR3 sequence: CASSETSGSYEQYF. CDR3 sequence (DNA): TGTGCCAGCAGTGAAACTAGCGGGAGCTACGAGCAGTACTTC.

This clone was recorded at least ten times. This chain connects TRBV27 to TRBJ1-2; TRBD1 might be the D (5 bases). Germline CDR1 and CDR2: MNHEY and SMNVEV (reference sequence). The CDR3 extends over 14 amino acids. The V and J ends lost 6 bases and 8 bases respectively, with 19 bases between them. CDR3 region: CASRLTQGSWGYTF. DNA of the CDR3: TGTGCCAGCAGGTTAACTCAGGGAAGTTGGGGCTACACCTTC.

This clone was seen at least ten times. CDR3 protein: CASSLAEGGDGELFF. DNA for the CDR3: TGTGCCAGCAGCTTAGCGGAGGGGGGTGACGGGGAGCTGTTTTTT. V gene TRBV7-6 combines with J gene TRBJ2-2; D might be TRBD1 or TRBD2, each matching 6 bases. The CDR3 sequence is 15 residues long. V gave up 0 bases and J gave up 7 bases, with 12 bases separating them. Looked up from germline, CDR1 is SGHVS and CDR2 is FNYEAQ.

This chain joins TRBV20-1 and TRBJ2-3; 10 bases are shared with TRBD2. CDR1 and CDR2 from the germline V gene are DFQATT and SNEGSKA (reference sequence). The CDR3 loop spans 16 amino acids. The CDR3 region is CCLSSGSALRPDTQYF. In DNA form, the CDR3 reads TGCTGTCTCTCTAGCGGGAGTGCCTTACGGCCAGATACGCAGTATTTT.